This passage covers 7 T cell receptor beta chains from one sample sequenced in a study of human T cells and chemical hapten exposure (TCRdb year 2021). This sample's time point label indicates: patch test 2, 6 weeks after DPC sensitization. The sample's treatment or condition label is to be understood as: therapeutic diphenylcyclopropenone sensitization with weekly scalp DPC. Libraries were built with RACE. Sequencing took place on a NextSeq 500. TCRdb passed the public sequencing reads through fastp at Q25 and MiXCR, retaining productive beta sequences. Each record represents a unique CDR3 protein, reported with the most common genes and DNA among its rows. This sample has over 40,000 distinct CDR3 sequences in its table, and approximately 3.3% of those were observed once. The ten most abundant clones make up roughly 7.3% of the sample. Sequenced material: whole blood, taken in connection with sensitization to the hapten diphenylcyclopropenone (DPC). These receptors all stem from a man aged 35 to 55 with alopecia areata. Some clones in this sample may be carry-over from other donors' samples.

With regard to this clonotype: A clone one base away is much larger, so this may be a read error. This chain connects TRBV20-1 to TRBJ2-1, with 8 bases fitting TRBD2. The CDR3 consists of 14 residues. V lost 2 bases, J lost 6 bases, and 6 bases stayed unmatched. Looked up from germline, CDR1 is DFQATT and CDR2 is SNEGSKA (reference sequence). The CDR3, as DNA: TGCAGTGCTAGATCCGGTAGCGGGACCAATGAGCAGTTCTTC. It specifies CSARSGSGTNEQFF.

This clonotype showed up many times. The rearrangement uses TRBV12-3 or TRBV12-4 and TRBJ2-7; 7 nucleotides match TRBD2. This CDR3 is 15 amino acids long. J was trimmed by 1 base and V by 7 bases; bases with no gene match: 10. Here the CDR3 reads CASTRRLAPSYEQYF. In DNA, the CDR3 is TGTGCCAGCACCCGGAGACTAGCCCCATCCTACGAGCAGTACTTC.

Ten or more counts support this clonotype. V gene TRBV12-3 or TRBV12-4 combines with J gene TRBJ2-5, with no clear D. Trimming stripped 2 bases from V and 1 base from J, with 8 bases between. There are 14 residues in the CDR3. CDR3 nucleotide sequence: TGTGCCAGCAGTTTACGGCAGATCCAAGAGACCCAGTACTTC. Its protein product is CASSLRQIQETQYF.

V usage is TRBV5-5 and J usage is TRBJ2-2, with 13 bases that match TRBD2. The germline CDR1 and CDR2 sequences are SGHKS and YYEKEE (reference sequence). This CDR3 contains 18 residues. J was trimmed by 6 bases and V by 4 bases; bases with no gene match: 12. The CDR3 DNA reads as TGTGCCAGCAGCCAACCAGGACTAGCGGGAGAAAGGGCCGGGGAGCTGTTTTTT. Its translation is CASSQPGLAGERAGELFF. The complete variable domain, with remaining parts taken from reference TRBV5-5 and TRBJ2-2, reads DAGVTQSPTHLIKTRGQQVTLRCSPISGHKSVSWYQQVLGQGPQFIFQYYEKEERGRGNFPDRFSARQFPNYSSELNVNALLLGDSALYLCASSQPGLAGERAGELFFGEGSRLTVL.

This clonotype appeared many times. This chain connects TRBV20-1 to TRBJ2-7; 7 bases match TRBD2. The CDR3 is made up of 15 amino acids. The germline V gene encodes CDR1 DFQATT and CDR2 SNEGSKA (reference sequence). J lost 2 bases, V lost 4 bases, and 11 bases had no gene match. CDR3 nucleotides: TGCAGTGCTACTAGGGCGGGAGTACCAGCCTACGAGCAGTACTTC. Translating it yields CSATRAGVPAYEQYF.

This clonotype was observed many times. This chain links TRBV5-1 with TRBJ2-7; 7 bases fit TRBD1. Germline V lookup: CDR1 SGHRS, CDR2 YFSETQ. CDR3 length: 15 residues. V lost 3 bases, J lost 1 base, and 7 bases stayed unmatched. The CDR3 DNA sequence: TGCGCCAGCAGCTCGCCGGGACAGCGATCCTACGAGCAGTACTTC. This sequence encodes CASSSPGQRSYEQYF. Full variable domain (rest looked up from reference TRBV5-1 and TRBJ2-7): KAGVTQTPRYLIKTRGQQVTLSCSPISGHRSVSWYQQTPGQGLQFLFEYFSETQRNKGNFPGRFSGRQFSNSRSEMNVSTLELGDSALYLCASSSPGQRSYEQYFGPGTRLTVT.

This clonotype was seen at least ten times. This chain joins TRBV19 and TRBJ1-5; D is possibly TRBD1 (5 bases). Trimming shortened V by 3 bases and J by 4 bases, and 22 bases separated the two germline ends. The CDR3 spans 18 residues. From germline, CDR1 is LNHDA and CDR2 SQIVND (reference sequence). CDR3 sequence (DNA): TGTGCCAGTAGTATGAACCCTCCCGGAGGGAGACAGAATCAGCCCCAGCATTTT. It specifies CASSMNPPGGRQNQPQHF.